The sequence of this T cell receptor (beta chain) was determined in a study of T cells in Graves' hyperthyroidism and ophthalmopathy. Points from the study as a whole: The majority of expanded thyroid clonotypes above 0.001 also appeared in blood.

Germline V gene lookup returns CDR1 MNHNS and CDR2 SASEGT. Trimming pared 5 bases from V and 0 bases from J, leaving 10 bases between. CDR3 length: 14 residues. Amplified regions were TCR beta CDR3 sequences from RNA transcripts. HTBI primers were the set used in a first-round RT-PCR of the TCR CDR3. TCRdb used MiXCR to reprocess the multiplex PCR reads, holding one entry per CDR3 protein. The sample yields 300,000 to 450,000 distinct CDR3 sequences, about 15% seen once. This clonotype was seen at least ten times. Its antigen is currently unknown. The receptor was derived from an older woman with Graves' hyperthyroidism. Sequenced sample: blood. The chain carries TRBV6-1 and TRBJ1-1; no reliable D call. CDR3 sequence: CASSSPWVNTEAFF. The CDR3 DNA is TGTGCCAGCAGTTCCCCGTGGGTGAACACTGAAGCTTTCTTT.